The 18 T cell receptor beta chains given below trace back to one sample, sequenced in a study of type 1 and type 2 diabetes patients. Genomic DNA was the PCR template. Multiplex PCR with 30 forward and 13 reverse primers amplified the TCR beta CDR3. TCRdb re-derived calls from the multiplex PCR reads in MiXCR, one entry per CDR3 protein. The sample yields 280,000 or so distinct CDR3 sequences, 45% to 60% seen once. The sequencing sample was made of peripheral blood mononuclear cells (PBMCs). Receptors were obtained from a man aged 18 to 30 with type 2 diabetes.

This clonotype occurred many times. The V and J genes are TRBV10-1 and TRBJ2-7; maybe TRBD2 (6 bases). Germline V gene sequence: CDR1 WNHNN, CDR2 SYGVQD (reference sequence). Between the trimmed V and J ends, which lost 2 bases and 6 bases, there was a span of 8 bases. The CDR3 contains 12 residues. The CDR3 is CASSEDGGEQYF. The CDR3 coding sequence is TGCGCCAGCAGTGAGGACGGGGGCGAGCAGTACTTC.

About this clonotype itself: With a much larger clone just one base away, this may be a read error. The missing conserved phenylalanine or tryptophan at the end of this CDR3 makes a read error likely. The chain combines TRBV30 with TRBJ2-7; 10 bases are a match to TRBD1. This CDR3 is 15 amino acids long. Germline trimming cut 3 bases from V and 4 bases from J; bases unmatched to any gene: 9. Germline CDR1 and CDR2: GTSNPN and SVGIG (reference sequence). CDR3 amino acids: CAWSNEDRGLYEQYS. The CDR3 nucleotides read TGTGCCTGGAGCAATGAGGACAGGGGGTTGTACGAGCAGTACTCC.

This chain connects TRBV11-3 to TRBJ2-2; weak D call: TRBD2 (6 bases). This CDR3 spans 17 amino acids. V lost 5 bases, J lost 5 bases, and 21 bases lay in between. CDR1 and CDR2 (germline): SGHNT, YENEEA. In DNA form, the CDR3 reads TGTGCCAGCAGCGCCGGAGGAGGCCGGGGGAGGACCGGGGAGCTGTTTTTT. It is translated as CASSAGGGRGRTGELFF.

The V and J genes are TRBV20-1 and TRBJ2-3, with D possibly TRBD1 on 5 matching bases. The CDR3 is 11 residues long. Trimming removed 6 bases from V and 3 bases from J, with 7 bases in between. Germline V CDR1 and CDR2: DFQATT, SNEGSKA (reference sequence). CDR3 DNA sequence: TGCAGTGCCCCAGGGACAGATACGCAGTATTTT. Protein: CSAPGTDTQYF.

This chain connects TRBV7-2 to TRBJ2-7, with D possibly being TRBD1 (5 bases). With 6 bases removed from V and 8 bases from J, the gap between germline ends came to 14 bases. The CDR3 consists of 12 residues. Germline V gives CDR1 SGHTA, CDR2 FQGNSA. The CDR3 DNA sequence: TGTGCCAGCAGTCTTCAGGGTGGACAGCAGTACTTC. Translation gives CASSLQGGQQYF.

This clonotype was counted many times. Compared with germline, one end of the junction differs, possibly owing to a read error. The gene calls are TRBV5-1 and TRBJ2-5; D may correspond to TRBD1 or TRBD2 (5 bases each). CDR1 is SGHRS and CDR2 is YFSETQ in the germline V gene. The CDR3 length is 13 residues. CDR3 in DNA: TGTGCCAGCAGCTTAGTGGGGGAAGAGACCCAGTACTTC. Its translation: CASSLVGEETQYF. Full variable domain (remainder filled in from reference TRBV5-1 and TRBJ2-5): KAGVTQTPRYLIKTRGQQVTLSCSPISGHRSVSWYQQTPGQGLQFLFEYFSETQRNKGNFPGRFSGRQFSNSRSEMNVSTLELGDSALYLCASSLVGEETQYFGPGTRLLVL.

A few counts support this clonotype. The V call is TRBV19, the J call TRBJ2-3, with D maybe TRBD1 (5 bases). V lost 5 bases and J lost 6, with 12 bases in between. This CDR3 is 13 amino acids long. Germline assignment: CDR1 LNHDA and CDR2 SQIVND (reference sequence). The CDR3 region has the DNA TGTGCCAGTAGTCTACCAGGGTCCGATACGCAGTATTTT. Translated, it gives CASSLPGSDTQYF.

This clonotype was found a few times. J is TRBJ1-6 and V is TRBV28; D remains ambiguous. V was cut by 6 bases and J by 5 bases, with 14 bases left in between. The germline V gene encodes CDR1 MDHEN and CDR2 SYDVKM. The CDR3 totals 15 residues. The CDR3, as DNA: TGTGCCAGCAGCGTACCCCCCCTTAATAATTCACCCCTCCACTTT. It yields the protein CASSVPPLNNSPLHF.

The chain couples TRBV12-3 or TRBV12-4 to TRBJ1-6; D ambiguous. The CDR3 length is 18 residues. The V end was cut by 2 bases, the J end by 0 bases, with 14 bases between. The CDR3 nucleotides read TGTGCCAGCAGTTTATTATACGCCTTTAGCTCCTATAATTCACCCCTCCACTTT. Protein sequence: CASSLLYAFSSYNSPLHF.

The genes are TRBV2 and TRBJ1-5, with 9 bases matching TRBD1. V lost 8 bases to trimming and J lost 5 bases; unmatched junction nucleotides: 13. CDR1 is SNHLY, CDR2 FYNNEI, per germline. The CDR3 has 16 amino acids. CDR3 sequence reads: CASEGQGDGEYQPQHF. CDR3 coding DNA: TGTGCCAGCGAGGGACAGGGTGATGGAGAGTATCAGCCCCAGCATTTT.

The rearrangement uses TRBV28 and TRBJ2-3; D is uncertain. The CDR3 length is 15 residues. Trimming removed 9 bases from V and 1 base from J, with 17 bases in between. Germline-derived CDR1 and CDR2 are MDHEN and SYDVKM. CDR3 nucleotide sequence: TGTGCCAGTAGATCATTGTCAGCTGGCACAGATACGCAGTATTTT. Translating gives CASRSLSAGTDTQYF.

This clonotype was seen more than once but under ten times. This rearrangement joins TRBV6-1 to TRBJ1-6; D is unclear. The CDR3 loop spans 14 amino acids. The germline V gene encodes CDR1 MNHNS and CDR2 SASEGT. The ends were cut back, 6 bases at V and 8 bases at J, with 14 bases in the middle. CDR3 residues: CASSLTTRDSPLHF. In DNA form, the CDR3 reads TGTGCCAGCAGCTTAACGACACGCGATTCACCCCTCCACTTT.

The gene calls are TRBV12-3 or TRBV12-4 and TRBJ1-2; no reliable D call. The CDR3 loop spans 12 amino acids. Trimming took off 11 bases at V and 9 bases at J, with 19 bases between the two ends. CDR3 loop: CAGSTDVTSYTF. The CDR3 coding sequence is TGTGCCGGAAGCACGGATGTTACAAGCTACACCTTC.

This rearrangement joins TRBV10-3 to TRBJ2-1, with D hard to call. V shed 2 bases and J shed 5 bases, with 7 bases lying between them. The germline gives CDR1 ENHRY, CDR2 SYGVKD. The CDR3 covers 13 residues. The CDR3 DNA reads TGTGCCATCAGTGAGAGAGAGCACAATGAGCAGTTCTTC. Protein sequence: CAISEREHNEQFF.

As to this clonotype: A junction boundary mismatches the germline segment, possibly from a read error. The chain joins TRBV10-3 to TRBJ1-2; D gene unclear. From germline, CDR1 is ENHRY and CDR2 SYGVKD. CDR3 length: 11 amino acids. This chain's CDR3 is CAIGSRDGCTF. Written as DNA, the CDR3 is TGTGCCATCGGTTCGCGGGATGGCTGCACCTTC.

This clonotype showed up just a few times. The chain recombines TRBV6-5 with TRBJ2-2, with a tentative D call TRBD1 (5 bases). Between the trimmed V and J ends, which lost 0 bases and 4 bases, there was a span of 15 bases. The CDR3 totals 17 residues. Germline V gene data show CDR1 as MNHEY and CDR2 as SVGAGI. The CDR3: CASSYSNAGSVTGELFF. The CDR3 DNA reads TGTGCCAGCAGTTACTCGAATGCAGGGTCGGTCACCGGGGAGCTGTTTTTT.

This chain uses TRBV19 with TRBJ1-5; 10 nucleotides line up with TRBD1. Trimming removed 3 bases from V and 5 bases from J; junction bases left unmatched: 1. This CDR3 contains 14 residues. The germline V gene encodes CDR1 LNHDA and CDR2 SQIVND (reference sequence). CDR3 in DNA: TGTGCCAGTAGTATGGGACAGGGGTATCAGCCCCAGCATTTT. Its translation is CASSMGQGYQPQHF.

This clonotype was observed a few times. In nucleotides, the CDR3 is TGTGCCACCAGCAGAGATTCAGGGTCCCCGTCCTATGGCTACACCTTC. The encoded protein is CATSRDSGSPSYGYTF. The chain carries TRBV15 and TRBJ1-2, with D tentatively TRBD1 (5 bases). The V end was cut by 0 bases, the J end by 4 bases, with 15 bases between. The CDR3 covers 16 residues. Germline V gene lookup returns CDR1 LNHNV and CDR2 YYDKDF (reference sequence).